The sequence of this TCR beta chain was determined in a study of T cell clonality in common variable immunodeficiency (dated by TCRdb to the mid-2010s). General study outcomes and caveats: Patient heterogeneity within the CVID cohort put limits on correlating repertoire features with clinical complications. Compared with healthy controls, CVID subjects showed increased TCRbeta clonality (t-test p = 0.018), a feature most characteristic of about a third of subjects. Even though DNA input was equal, the average per sample came to some 90,000 unique sequences for controls compared with about 30,000 for CVID samples. CVID TCRbeta sequences reportedly showed fewer deletions and N-nucleotide insertions and lacked highly modified clones with 13 or more V deletions. Fewer TCRbeta clones were shared among CVID subjects than among healthy controls (p < 0.0001). The authors noted that sequencing repertoires of T cell subpopulations would be needed to clarify what caused the increased clonality in CVID.

This clone came up many times. Its target antigen remains unknown. With the read ending 3 residues before the CDR3 end, the germline J gene is used to fill in that end. The CDR3 goes from the cysteine to the phenylalanine over 16 residues. Of the CDR3's DNA, 39 bases were read; they are in frame from base 1. The junction shows trimming of 3 bases on V and 5 bases on J, plus 17 bases between the germline ends. Taken from the germline V gene, the CDR1 and CDR2 loops are SNHLY and FYNNEI. Predominantly Caucasian heritage was noted among both the CVID patients and the healthy controls. Heparinized peripheral whole blood samples of about 5 to 8 ml were collected from each donor. Genomic DNA from adults with common variable immune deficiency (CVID) and from healthy adult controls was the source for sequencing TCRbeta CDR3 repertoires. The control group was made up of roughly 22 healthy adult volunteers (about 10 male and around 12 female) whose ages ranged from roughly 23 to 66 years, with a mean age of approximately 37. Diluted blood was density-centrifuged over Hypaque 1077 or Ficoll-Paque to isolate peripheral blood mononuclear cells. Genomic DNA was obtained from unsorted mononuclear cells through either Qiagen column purification or a centrifugation-based method.

For sequencing input, CVID and control samples contributed equivalent amounts of genomic DNA. For every sample, a 60 bp segment covering the rearranged TCRbeta CDR3 region was amplified and then sequenced. The immunoSEQ assay, a bias-corrected multiplex PCR combined with high-throughput sequencing, was used to amplify TCRbeta. Per the authors' processing: Each unique nucleotide sequence was treated as a clone and annotated with V, D and J genes, copy number and frequency. Sequences were labeled productive if in frame, and non-productive if out of frame or containing stop codons. As previously described, Shannon's entropy was used to calculate clonality. Mean CDR3 Kyte-Doolittle hydropathy was derived from the predicted amino acid sequences of productive clones. Using the R hclust function, scaled V gene usage was clustered hierarchically with Manhattan distance and complete linkage. To assess clone sharing by CDR3 amino acid sequence, 12 repertoires per group were resampled over 100 rounds. The repertoires were searched for around 72 published EBV-specific and almost 250 published CMV-specific TCRbeta sequences. After two CVID samples that produced fewer than 10,000 sequences were dropped from the analysis, 35 to 45 CVID repertoires remained. As stored in TCRdb, this immuneACCESS dataset retains in-frame rearrangements with V and J assigned. A fraction of the clones does not appear; measured against another copy, unresolved V genes explain less than half of the discrepancy, and the remainder lacks a known reason. V and J calls and clone size follow that table, whereas D and trimming were derived from the DNA. The table puts approximately 81,000 clones in this sample, none counted just once. The ten largest clones represent about 0.8% of the sample.

Sequenced material: peripheral blood mononuclear cells. The rearrangement joined TRBV2 to TRBJ1-5; perhaps TRBD1 is the D gene, with 5 bases matching. The clonotype originates from a person aged 18 to 70 in good health. The sequenced part of the CDR3 DNA is TGTGCCAGCAGTGAGGGTTTAGGGGCTCAACATCAGCCC. Its protein product is CASSEGLGAQHQP. The complete CDR3 reads CASSEGLGAQHQPQHF.